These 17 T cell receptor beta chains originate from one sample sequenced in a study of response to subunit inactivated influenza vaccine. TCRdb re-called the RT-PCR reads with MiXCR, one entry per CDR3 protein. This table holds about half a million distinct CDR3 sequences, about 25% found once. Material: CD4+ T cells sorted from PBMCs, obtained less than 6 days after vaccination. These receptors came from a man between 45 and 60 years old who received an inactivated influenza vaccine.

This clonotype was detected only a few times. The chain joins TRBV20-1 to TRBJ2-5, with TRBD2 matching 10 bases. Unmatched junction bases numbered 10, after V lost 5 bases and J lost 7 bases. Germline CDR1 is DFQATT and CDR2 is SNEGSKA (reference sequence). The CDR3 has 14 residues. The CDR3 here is CSAPTLAGDGTQYF. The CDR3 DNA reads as TGCAGTGCTCCAACCCTAGCGGGAGATGGGACCCAGTACTTC.

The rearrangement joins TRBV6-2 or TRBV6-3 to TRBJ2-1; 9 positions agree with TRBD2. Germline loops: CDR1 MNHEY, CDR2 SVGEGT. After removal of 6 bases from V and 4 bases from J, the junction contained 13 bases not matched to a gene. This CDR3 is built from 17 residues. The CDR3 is CASRPDFAAGGYNEQFF. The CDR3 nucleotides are TGTGCCAGCAGACCAGACTTTGCCGCGGGGGGGTACAATGAGCAGTTCTTC.

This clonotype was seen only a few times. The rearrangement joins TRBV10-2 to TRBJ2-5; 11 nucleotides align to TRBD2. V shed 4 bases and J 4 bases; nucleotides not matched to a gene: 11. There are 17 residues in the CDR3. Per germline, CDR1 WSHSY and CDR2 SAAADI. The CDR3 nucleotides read TGCGCCAGCAGTGGTAGCGGGGGGGCCTTCCTCCCAGAGACCCAGTACTTC. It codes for CASSGSGGAFLPETQYF.

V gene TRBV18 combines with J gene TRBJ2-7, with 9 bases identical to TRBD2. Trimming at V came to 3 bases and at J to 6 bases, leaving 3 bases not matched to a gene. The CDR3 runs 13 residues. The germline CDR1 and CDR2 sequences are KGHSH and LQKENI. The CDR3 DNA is TGTGCCAGCTCACCGGGACTAGCTTTCGAGCAGTACTTC. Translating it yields CASSPGLAFEQYF.

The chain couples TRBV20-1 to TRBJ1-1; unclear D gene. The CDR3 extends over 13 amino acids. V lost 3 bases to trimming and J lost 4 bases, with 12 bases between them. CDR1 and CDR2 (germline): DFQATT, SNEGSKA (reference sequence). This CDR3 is CSARWRLTTEAFF. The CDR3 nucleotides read TGCAGTGCTAGGTGGAGGCTCACCACTGAAGCTTTCTTT.

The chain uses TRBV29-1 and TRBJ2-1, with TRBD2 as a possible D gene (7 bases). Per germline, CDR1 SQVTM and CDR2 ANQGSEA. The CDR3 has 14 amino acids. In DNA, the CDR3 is TGCAGTCTCACTGGGGGGGCTTCCTACAATGAGCAGTTCTTC. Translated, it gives CSLTGGASYNEQFF.

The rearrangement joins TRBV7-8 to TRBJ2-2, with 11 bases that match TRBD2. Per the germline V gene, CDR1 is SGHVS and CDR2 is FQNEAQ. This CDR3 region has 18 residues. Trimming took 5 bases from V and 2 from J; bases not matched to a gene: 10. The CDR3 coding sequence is TGTGCCAGCAGCAGACGCCGACTAGCGGGGACAAACACCGGGGAGCTGTTTTTT. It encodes CASSRRRLAGTNTGELFF.

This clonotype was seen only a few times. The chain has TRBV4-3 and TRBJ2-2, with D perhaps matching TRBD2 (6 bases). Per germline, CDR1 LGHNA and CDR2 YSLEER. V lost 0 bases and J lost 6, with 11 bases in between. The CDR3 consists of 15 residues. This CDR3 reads CASSQDRRVAGELFF. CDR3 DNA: TGCGCCAGCAGCCAAGATCGGAGGGTCGCCGGGGAGCTGTTTTTT.

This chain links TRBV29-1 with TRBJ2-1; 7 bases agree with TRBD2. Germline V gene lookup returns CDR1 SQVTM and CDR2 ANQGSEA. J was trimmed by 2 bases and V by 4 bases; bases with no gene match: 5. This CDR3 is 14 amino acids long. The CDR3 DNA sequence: TGCAGCGTTGGGTTCCGGGGGGCCTACAATGAGCAGTTCTTC. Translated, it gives CSVGFRGAYNEQFF.

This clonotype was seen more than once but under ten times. The DNA for the CDR3 is TGTGCCAGCAGCTCCCGGGACTACCCCACAGATACGCAGTATTTT. Amino acids: CASSSRDYPTDTQYF. V gene TRBV7-2 combines with J gene TRBJ2-3; 7 bases agree with TRBD2. CDR1 and CDR2 from the germline V gene are SGHTA and FQGNSA. This CDR3 is built from 15 residues. V lost 4 bases and J lost 2; bases outside the gene matches: 6.

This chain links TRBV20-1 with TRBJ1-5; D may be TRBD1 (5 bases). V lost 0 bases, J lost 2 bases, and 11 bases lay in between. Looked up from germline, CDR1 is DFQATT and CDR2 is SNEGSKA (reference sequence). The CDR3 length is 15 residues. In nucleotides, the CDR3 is TGCAGTGCTAGAGATGGGGGTTGGGGCAATCAGCCCCAGCATTTT. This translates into CSARDGGWGNQPQHF.

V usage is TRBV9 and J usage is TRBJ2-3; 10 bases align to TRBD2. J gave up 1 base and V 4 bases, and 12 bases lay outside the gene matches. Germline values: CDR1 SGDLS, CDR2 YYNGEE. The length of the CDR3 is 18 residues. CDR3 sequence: CASSNGLAEAYRTDTQYF. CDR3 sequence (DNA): TGTGCCAGCAGCAACGGACTAGCGGAAGCCTACCGCACAGATACGCAGTATTTT.

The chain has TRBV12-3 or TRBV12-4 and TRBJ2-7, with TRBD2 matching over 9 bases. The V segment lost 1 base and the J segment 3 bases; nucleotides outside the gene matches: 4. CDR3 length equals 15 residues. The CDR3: CASSLGGTSIYEQYF. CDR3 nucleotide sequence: TGTGCCAGCAGTTTAGGAGGGACTAGCATCTACGAGCAGTACTTC.

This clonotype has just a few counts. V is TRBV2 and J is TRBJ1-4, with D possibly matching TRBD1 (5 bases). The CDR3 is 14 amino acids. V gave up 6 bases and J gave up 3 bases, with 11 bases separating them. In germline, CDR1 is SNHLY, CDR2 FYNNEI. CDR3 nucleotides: TGTGCCAGCAGCGCGGGACTGCCTAATGAAAAACTGTTTTTT. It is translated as CASSAGLPNEKLFF. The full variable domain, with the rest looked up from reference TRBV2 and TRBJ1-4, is EPEVTQTPSHQVTQMGQEVILRCVPISNHLYFYWYRQILGQKVEFLVSFYNNEISEKSEIFDDQFSVERPDGSNFTLKIRSTKLEDSAMYFCASSAGLPNEKLFFGSGTQLSVL.

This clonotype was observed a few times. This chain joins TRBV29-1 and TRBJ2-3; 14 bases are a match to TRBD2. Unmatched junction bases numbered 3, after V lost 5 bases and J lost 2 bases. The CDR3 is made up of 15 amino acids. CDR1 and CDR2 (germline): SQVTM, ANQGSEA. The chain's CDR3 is CSVLGLAGVTDTQYF. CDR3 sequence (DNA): TGCAGCGTTCTGGGACTAGCGGGAGTCACAGATACGCAGTATTTT.

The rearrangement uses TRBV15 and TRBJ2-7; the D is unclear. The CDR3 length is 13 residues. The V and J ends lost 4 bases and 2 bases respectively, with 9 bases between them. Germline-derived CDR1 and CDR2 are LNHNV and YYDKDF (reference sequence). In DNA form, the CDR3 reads TGTGCCACCAGCATGAAGGAGCCCTACGAGCAGTACTTC. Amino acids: CATSMKEPYEQYF.

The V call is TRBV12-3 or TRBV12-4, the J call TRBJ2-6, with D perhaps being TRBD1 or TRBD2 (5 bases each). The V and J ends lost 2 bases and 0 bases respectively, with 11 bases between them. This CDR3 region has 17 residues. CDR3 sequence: CASSLPQGASGANVLTF. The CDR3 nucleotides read TGTGCCAGCAGTTTACCCCAGGGAGCCTCTGGGGCCAACGTCCTGACTTTC.